Listed here are 27 T cell receptor beta chains from one sample, sequenced in a study of CD8 T cells in ankylosing spondylitis. TCRdb analysed the 5' RACE reads with MiXCR anew, one entry per CDR3 protein. In the table there are 150,000 to 250,000 distinct CDR3 sequences, roughly 13% of which are singletons. Sequencing was carried out using blood, either unsorted or a sorted T cell fraction (not recorded which). All receptors derive from a male donor with ankylosing spondylitis or in good health (not recorded which).

This clonotype was found many times. The chain uses TRBV5-1 and TRBJ2-7; 8 bases map to TRBD1. The CDR3 has 16 residues. With 4 bases clipped from V and 5 bases from J, the junction kept 14 bases outside the gene matches. CDR1 SGHRS and CDR2 YFSETQ come from the germline V gene. The CDR3 loop is CASSPRTGKAVNEQYF. CDR3 sequence (DNA): TGCGCCAGCAGCCCCCGGACAGGGAAGGCTGTCAACGAGCAGTACTTC.

DNA of the CDR3: TGTGCCATCAGTGTTGAGATCGGACATCCCACAGATACGCAGTATTTT. It yields the protein CAISVEIGHPTDTQYF. The J gene is TRBJ2-3, the V gene TRBV10-3; D is possibly TRBD1 (5 bases). The CDR3 runs 16 residues. The V and J ends lost 4 bases and 2 bases respectively, with 16 bases between them. Germline V gene data show CDR1 as ENHRY and CDR2 as SYGVKD.

This clonotype occurred a few times. As DNA, the CDR3 is TGTGCCAGCGAGTTGAGTCGGGCGGACCTACAGTACTTC. It translates to CASELSRADLQYF. The chain uses TRBV6-6 and TRBJ2-7; D is unclear. This CDR3 is 13 amino acids long. V was trimmed by 8 bases and J by 10 bases, leaving 21 bases between them. The V gene's germline CDR1 is MNHNY and CDR2 SVGAGI (reference sequence).

The chain recombines TRBV5-1 with TRBJ1-2; possible D gene TRBD1, 5 bases. CDR1 is SGHRS, CDR2 YFSETQ, per germline. The CDR3 sequence is 16 residues long. Trimming stripped 4 bases from V and 6 bases from J, with 22 bases between. CDR3 protein: CASSPDNPGLGDGYTF. The CDR3 DNA reads TGCGCCAGCAGCCCGGACAACCCGGGACTAGGGGATGGCTACACCTTC.

The rearrangement joins TRBV20-1 to TRBJ2-7; possible D gene TRBD2, 6 bases. This CDR3 has 15 amino acids. The V gene's germline CDR1 is DFQATT and CDR2 SNEGSKA (reference sequence). V lost 3 bases to trimming and J lost 3 bases, with 18 bases between them. CDR3 loop: CSASSSGRPGYEQYF. CDR3 coding DNA: TGCAGTGCTAGTTCGTCGGGGAGGCCGGGCTACGAGCAGTACTTC.

This clonotype was found a few times. The DNA of the CDR3 is TGTGCCAGCTCACCGTCCAGGGGGCTCACAGATACGCAGTATTTT. Translation: CASSPSRGLTDTQYF. The chain links TRBV18 to TRBJ2-3, with 8 bases lining up with TRBD1. Looked up from germline, CDR1 is KGHSH and CDR2 is LQKENI. The CDR3 is made up of 15 amino acids. Trimming at V came to 3 bases and at J to 2 bases, leaving 4 bases not matched to a gene. Together with reference TRBV18 and TRBJ2-3, the CDR3 gives the full variable domain: NAGVMQNPRHLVRRRGQEARLRCSPMKGHSHVYWYRQLPEEGLKFMVYLQKENIIDESGMPKERFSAEFPKEGPSILRIQQVVRGDSAAYFCASSPSRGLTDTQYFGPGTRLTVL.

The chain links TRBV5-6 to TRBJ2-2, with a tentative D call TRBD1 (6 bases). Trimming stripped 2 bases from V and 2 bases from J, with 10 bases between. Germline loops: CDR1 SGHDT, CDR2 YYEEEE. The CDR3 is made up of 15 amino acids. CDR3 in amino acids: CASSFRDINTGELFF. DNA of the CDR3: TGTGCCAGCAGCTTCCGGGACATCAACACCGGGGAGCTGTTTTTT. Drawing the rest from reference TRBV5-6 and TRBJ2-2, the complete variable domain is DAGVTQSPTHLIKTRGQQVTLRCSPKSGHDTVSWYQQALGQGPQFIFQYYEEEERQRGNFPDRFSGHQFPNYSSELNVNALLLGDSALYLCASSFRDINTGELFFGEGSRLTVL.

CDR3 region: CASILQGSSASYEQYF. CDR3 in DNA: TGTGCCAGCATCCTACAGGGGTCTAGCGCCTCCTACGAGCAGTACTTC. The V and J genes are TRBV2 and TRBJ2-7; possible D gene TRBD1, 7 bases. Trimming took off 7 bases at V and 0 bases at J, with 19 bases between the two ends. Germline V gene lookup returns CDR1 SNHLY and CDR2 FYNNEI. The CDR3 length is 16 residues.

The gene calls are TRBV14 and TRBJ1-1; perhaps TRBD1 as D (6 bases). Trimming took off 2 bases at V and 8 bases at J, with 12 bases between the two ends. Germline CDR1 and CDR2: SGHDN and FVKESK. CDR3 size: 13 residues. The CDR3 is CASSQSTGPEAFF. The CDR3 DNA reads as TGTGCCAGCAGCCAATCTACAGGGCCCGAAGCTTTCTTT.

This rearrangement joins TRBV4-2 to TRBJ1-5; D is unresolved. The CDR3 has 14 amino acids. The ends were cut back, 0 bases at V and 3 bases at J, with 6 bases in the middle. Germline V gives CDR1 LGHNA, CDR2 YNFKEQ. CDR3 nucleotides: TGTGCCAGCAGCCAAGAAGGCAACAATCAGCCCCAGCATTTT. Translated, it gives CASSQEGNNQPQHF.

The rearrangement joins TRBV19 to TRBJ2-7; D remains ambiguous. In germline, CDR1 is LNHDA, CDR2 SQIVND (reference sequence). The V and J ends lost 3 bases and 0 bases respectively, with 6 bases between them. This CDR3 spans 13 amino acids. The CDR3 DNA reads TGTGCCAGTAGTATTCAGAGCTCCTACGAGCAGTACTTC. Encoded protein: CASSIQSSYEQYF.

This clonotype was observed a handful of times. The gene calls are TRBV20-1 and TRBJ2-2; D uncertain. Trimming stripped 6 bases from V and 5 bases from J, with 13 bases between. Germline-derived CDR1 and CDR2 are DFQATT and SNEGSKA (reference sequence). This CDR3 is built from 13 residues. The CDR3 here is CSADDRLTGELFF. In DNA, the CDR3 is TGCAGTGCAGACGACCGACTGACCGGGGAGCTGTTTTTT.

This clonotype was counted at least ten times. This chain joins TRBV6-1 and TRBJ1-1, with D hard to call. The CDR3 covers 13 residues. Germline CDR1 MNHNS, CDR2 SASEGT. The germline V and J ends were trimmed by 1 base and 1 base, with 4 bases remaining between them. This chain's CDR3 is CASSEGGNTEAFF. DNA of the CDR3: TGTGCCAGCAGTGAAGGAGGGAACACTGAAGCTTTCTTT.

Details on this clonotype: Being one base from a much bigger clone, this may be a read error. The V and J genes are TRBV4-1 and TRBJ2-3, with a tentative D call TRBD1 (5 bases). The CDR3 extends over 15 amino acids. Germline CDR1 reads MGHRA; CDR2 reads YSYEKL. The CDR3 loop is CASSQAGWNTDSQYF. The CDR3 bases are TGCGCCAGCAGCCAAGCAGGGTGGAACACAGATTCGCAGTATTTT.

The gene calls are TRBV5-1 and TRBJ2-2, with D possibly being TRBD1 or TRBD2 (5 bases each). The germline gives CDR1 SGHRS, CDR2 YFSETQ. V was clipped by 1 base and J by 4 bases, with 14 bases between them. This CDR3 is 16 amino acids long. The CDR3 DNA follows: TGCGCCAGCAGCTTGTCCGGGACGACGGGCACCGGGGAGCTGTTTTTT. It specifies CASSLSGTTGTGELFF.

This chain connects TRBV9 to TRBJ2-1, with 13 bases that match TRBD2. The J segment lost 6 bases and the V segment lost 3 bases, leaving 6 bases of the junction unmatched. Germline V gene lookup returns CDR1 SGDLS and CDR2 YYNGEE. There are 16 residues in the CDR3. Written as DNA, the CDR3 is TGTGCCAGCAGCGGGGGACTAGCGGGACCCTGCAATGAGCAGTTCTTC. It yields the protein CASSGGLAGPCNEQFF.

This clonotype turned up a few times. At one end, the junction sequence differs from germline, possibly due to a read error. The V and J genes are TRBV11-2 and TRBJ1-1; TRBD1 might be the D (5 bases). Germline V gene data show CDR1 as SGHAT and CDR2 as FQNNGV. CDR3 size: 11 residues. The CDR3 region has the DNA TGTGCCAGCAGATTAGACAGTGAAGCTTTCTTT. It codes for CASRLDSEAFF.

J is TRBJ1-3 and V is TRBV6-5; no firm D call. Germline V gives CDR1 MNHEY, CDR2 SVGAGI. V gave up 0 bases and J gave up 0 bases, with 9 bases separating them. The CDR3 totals 16 residues. This chain's CDR3 is CASSYSRWTSGNTIYF. The CDR3 coding sequence is TGTGCCAGCAGTTACTCGAGGTGGACCTCTGGAAACACCATATATTTT.

This clonotype has just a few counts. CDR3 amino acids: CASSQGWGDEQFF. The CDR3, as DNA: TGTGCCAGCAGCCAGGGTTGGGGGGATGAGCAGTTCTTC. The chain carries TRBV3-1 and TRBJ2-1, with D maybe TRBD2 (6 bases). The CDR3 runs to 13 residues. The V gene lost 3 bases and the J gene lost 8 bases, with 11 bases spanning the gap. Per the germline V gene, CDR1 is LGHDT and CDR2 is YNNKEL (reference sequence).

There are a few counts of this clonotype. This rearrangement joins TRBV10-3 to TRBJ2-7; D is perhaps TRBD1 (6 bases). There are 13 residues in the CDR3. Per the germline V gene, CDR1 is ENHRY and CDR2 is SYGVKD. V lost 6 bases to trimming and J lost 2 bases, with 11 bases between them. The CDR3 nucleotides are TGTGCCATCAGCCTGGACAGAACCTACGAGCAGTACTTC. Encoded protein: CAISLDRTYEQYF.

The chain employs TRBV5-5 and TRBJ2-7, with D tentatively TRBD1 (6 bases). The CDR3 totals 15 residues. V was shortened by 2 bases and J by 1 base, with 13 bases between the two germline ends. Germline CDR1 is SGHKS and CDR2 is YYEKEE (reference sequence). The CDR3 region has the DNA TGTGCCAGCAGCTTTGGGGACACTACGTCCTACGAGCAGTACTTC. Protein sequence: CASSFGDTTSYEQYF.

J is TRBJ2-3 and V is TRBV7-9; TRBD2 aligns across 9 bases. Trimming at V came to 4 bases and at J to 5 bases, leaving 7 bases not matched to a gene. This CDR3 has 15 residues. Germline assignment: CDR1 SEHNR and CDR2 FQNEAQ (reference sequence). In DNA form, the CDR3 reads TGTGCCAGCAGCTACGGCGGGGGGGCCGTAGATACGCAGTATTTT. Translating it yields CASSYGGGAVDTQYF.

This rearrangement joins TRBV10-3 to TRBJ1-1, with D perhaps matching TRBD1 (6 bases). The V gene's germline CDR1 is ENHRY and CDR2 SYGVKD. This CDR3 contains 15 residues. V lost 6 bases and J 4 bases, leaving 18 bases between the germline ends. CDR3: CAIRAGANSGTEAFF. CDR3 nucleotides: TGTGCCATCAGGGCAGGGGCCAACTCGGGCACTGAAGCTTTCTTT.

There are many counts of this clonotype. The chain links TRBV7-9 to TRBJ2-1; D is uncertain. The germline V gene has CDR1 SEHNR and CDR2 FQNEAQ (reference sequence). The CDR3 has 11 amino acids. With 4 bases removed from V and 3 bases from J, the gap between germline ends came to 1 base. The CDR3 nucleotides are TGTGCCAGCAGCTACTACAATGAGCAGTTCTTC. As protein: CASSYYNEQFF.

The chain carries TRBV2 and TRBJ1-1, with D unclear. Trimming pared 3 bases from V and 1 base from J, leaving 12 bases between. Germline CDR1 SNHLY, CDR2 FYNNEI. CDR3 length: 15 residues. The CDR3 region has the DNA TGTGCCAGCAGTGATGGTAAGGCGGGGAACACTGAAGCTTTCTTT. It yields the protein CASSDGKAGNTEAFF.

V gene TRBV5-1 combines with J gene TRBJ2-7, with 10 nucleotides matching TRBD1. Per germline, CDR1 SGHRS and CDR2 YFSETQ. After removal of 4 bases from V and 0 bases from J, the junction contained 4 bases not matched to a gene. The CDR3 has 15 residues. The CDR3 reads CASSGRDRGSYEQYF. The DNA of the CDR3 is TGCGCCAGCAGCGGCCGGGACAGGGGCTCCTACGAGCAGTACTTC.

The J gene is TRBJ2-1, the V gene TRBV6-1; no definite D call. The CDR3 consists of 14 residues. V lost 3 bases to trimming and J lost 4 bases, with 10 bases between them. Per germline, CDR1 MNHNS and CDR2 SASEGT. The CDR3 is CASSDPDPYNEQFF. As DNA, the CDR3 is TGTGCCAGCAGTGATCCGGACCCTTACAATGAGCAGTTCTTC.